This note documents a single TCR beta chain sequence. The sample originates from a study of blood T cells in healthy people across ages. Together with a sample-barcoded 5' primer, a J-beta primer mix was included in a second PCR lasting about 7 to 11 cycles. TCRdb ran MiXCR on the 5' RACE reads and lists one entry per CDR3 protein. This sample yields 1.2 million to 1.5 million distinct CDR3 sequences, of which 45% to 70% are seen a single time; 6.5% to 8.5% belongs to the top ten. V lost 2 bases, J lost 0 bases, and 12 bases lay in between. Per germline, CDR1 SGDLS and CDR2 YYNGEE. The CDR3 length is 16 residues.

This clonotype was obtained from a man aged 18 to 35 in good health. Sequencing was done on a sample of blood. The chain joins TRBV9 to TRBJ2-1; D might be TRBD2 (5 bases). In nucleotides, the CDR3 is TGTGCCAGCAGCGTGGATACTAGTTTCTCCTACAATGAGCAGTTCTTC. This translates into CASSVDTSFSYNEQFF.